These T cell receptor beta chains were read from a single sample in a study of response to subunit inactivated influenza vaccine. MiXCR, applied by TCRdb to the RT-PCR reads, yields one record per CDR3 protein. The data show hundreds of thousands of distinct CDR3 sequences, more than 11% seen once. The sample consisted of PBMCs from blood, taken less than 15 days before vaccination. The receptors come from a man between 50 and 59 years old who received an inactivated influenza vaccine. Each CDR3 is given with its conserved first and last residue. The D gene is left open where the match is weak. Clone size is shown for a subset of rows, as once, few, many or a class of expanded clone.

>-|-|TRBJ2-7|TRBV5-1
TGCGCCAGCACACTTGGAGGGGCCTACGAGCAGTACTTC
CASTLGGAYEQYF
>TRBD2|-|TRBJ2-7|TRBV15
TGTGCCACCAGCAGGGGAGGGACTCGGCAGGTGGAGCAGTACTTC
CATSRGGTRQVEQYF
>-|few|TRBJ2-5|TRBV18
TGTGCCAGCTCACCGCTCATCACGGAGACCCAGTACTTC
CASSPLITETQYF
>TRBD1|few|TRBJ1-3|TRBV12-3/TRBV12-4
TGTGCCAGCTCTTCCACGGGACAGTTACTCTCTGGAAACACCATATATTTT
CASSSTGQLLSGNTIYF
>-|-|TRBJ2-1|TRBV29-1
TGCAGCGTCGCAGAGGGACGGCCAGGGGCCAATGAGCAGTTCTTC
CSVAEGRPGANEQFF
>-|few|TRBJ2-2|TRBV29-1
TGCAGCGCTTCGTCAACGAACACCGGGGAGCTGTTTTTT
CSASSTNTGELFF
>-|many|TRBJ2-2|TRBV7-7
TGTGCTAGCAGCTTAGCCTTTAATACCGGGGAGCTGTTTTTT
CASSLAFNTGELFF
>-|few|TRBJ2-5|TRBV25-1
TGTGCCAGCAGTGGAGACAGGTTCGAGGGGACCCAGTACTTC
CASSGDRFEGTQYF
>-|-|TRBJ2-7|TRBV3-1
TGTGCCAGCAGCCACAGGGAAAACTCCTACGAGCAGTACTTC
CASSHRENSYEQYF
>TRBD1|few|TRBJ2-7|TRBV7-2
TGTGCCAGCAGCTTAGGGGGCCTCACAGGGGCCACCTACGAGCAGTACTTC
CASSLGGLTGATYEQYF
>-|few|TRBJ1-5|TRBV28
TGTGCCAGCAGTTTAATGGGGCCTTCGGCCCAGCATTTT
CASSLMGPSAQHF
>-|many|TRBJ1-2|TRBV29-1
TGCAGCGTTGGCGGGGGGGCGGGCTATGGCTACACCTTC
CSVGGGAGYGYTF
>-|many|TRBJ2-7|TRBV4-3
TGCGCCAGCAGCCAAGATATGAGAGCCTACGAGCAGTACTTC
CASSQDMRAYEQYF
>-|few|TRBJ2-7|TRBV28
TGTGCCAGCACGGGCCGGGGTCCTTTCTACGAGCAGTACTTC
CASTGRGPFYEQYF
>-|many|TRBJ2-7|TRBV4-2
TGTGCCAGCAGCCAGGACTACCCCCAGAACTACGAGCAGTACTTC
CASSQDYPQNYEQYF
>-|-|TRBJ2-2|TRBV20-1
TGCGGTGCTGAGGGGGGTAGCGGCTCGAACACCGGGGAGCTGTTTTTT
CGAEGGSGSNTGELFF
>TRBD1|-|TRBJ2-5|TRBV11-2
TGTGCCAGCAGCGCGGACAGGGAGAAAGGGACCCAGTACTTC
CASSADREKGTQYF
>TRBD1|few|TRBJ2-5|TRBV20-1
TGCAGTGCCTCACTTACGACAGGGAGTGAGACCCAGTACTTC
CSASLTTGSETQYF
>TRBD1|-|TRBJ1-1|TRBV9
TGTGCCAGTAGCGGGGGGGGCTCCCGGGACAGGGTATGGGACACTGAAGCTTTCTTT
CASSGGGSRDRVWDTEAFF
>TRBD1|few|TRBJ2-7|TRBV4-2
TGTGCCAGCAGCCCATCGGACAGGGCCTTCTACGAGCAGTACTTC
CASSPSDRAFYEQYF
>TRBD2|few|TRBJ2-3|TRBV20-1
TGCAGTGCTAGAGTTCTAGCGGGACCTAGCACAGATACGCAGTATTTT
CSARVLAGPSTDTQYF
>-|-|TRBJ2-7|TRBV11-2
TGTGCCAGCAGCCAACAGGGTTTCTACGAGCAGTACTTC
CASSQQGFYEQYF
>-|many|TRBJ2-1|TRBV6-2/TRBV6-3
TGTGCCAGCAGGGGAATGGGGAACAATGAGCAGTTCTTC
CASRGMGNNEQFF
>-|-|TRBJ2-1|TRBV29-1
TGCAGCGTTGAAGGTGGGGGTCGAGGCGAGCAGTTCTTC
CSVEGGGRGEQFF
>-|-|TRBJ1-2|TRBV5-1
TGCGCCAGCAGCTTGGCAATGGATGGCTACACCTTC
CASSLAMDGYTF
>TRBD2|few|TRBJ2-2|TRBV7-9
TGTGCCAGCAGCTTCCCCCGGGGGGGATCCACCGGGGAGCTGTTTTTT
CASSFPRGGSTGELFF
>-|few|TRBJ2-3|TRBV13
TGTGCCAGCAGCACCCCGCGGGCCGACCCCGTCCATACGCAGTATTTT
CASSTPRADPVHTQYF
>TRBD1|-|TRBJ2-3|TRBV6-1
TGTGCCAGCCGTCAGGACAGGGTCGCAGATACGCAGTATTTT
CASRQDRVADTQYF
>TRBD1|-|TRBJ1-2|TRBV7-9
TGTGCCAGCAGCCACTCCGACAGGGATCTTAACTATGGCTACACCTTC
CASSHSDRDLNYGYTF
>-|-|TRBJ2-3|TRBV12-3/TRBV12-4
TGTGCCAGCAGTTTTTTCTCAAATACAGATACGCAGTATTTT
CASSFFSNTDTQYF
>TRBD1|-|TRBJ1-5|TRBV11-1
TGTGCCAGCAGCTTAGTTGGGCAGGGGGCGAAGAGCAATCAGCCCCAGCATTTT
CASSLVGQGAKSNQPQHF
>-|once|TRBJ2-7|TRBV6-1
TGTGCCAGCAGTGAAGAACAGGGAGTCCACGAGCAGTACTTC
CASSEEQGVHEQYF
>-|-|TRBJ2-5|TRBV4-3
TGCGCCAGCAGCCAAGATCGAGAGGGTACCCAGTACTTC
CASSQDREGTQYF
>-|many|TRBJ2-7|TRBV5-1
TGCGCCAGCATGCTGGGTGTCGGGGGGCTTTACGAGCAGTACTTC
CASMLGVGGLYEQYF
>TRBD1|many|TRBJ2-7|TRBV7-9
TGTGCCAGCAGCTTAGGCAGAGGGACAGCGGCCTACGAGCAGTACTTC
CASSLGRGTAAYEQYF
>-|few|TRBJ2-2|TRBV4-3
TGCGCCAGCAGCCAACATCTGAACACCGGGGAGCTGTTTTTT
CASSQHLNTGELFF
>TRBD1|-|TRBJ2-7|TRBV29-1
TGCAGCGTTGTGGATGGGACAGAGAAACTCTACGAGCAGTACTTC
CSVVDGTEKLYEQYF
>-|few|TRBJ2-7|TRBV24-1
TGTGCCACCAGTACGCCTGGGGGCCACGAGCAGTACTTC
CATSTPGGHEQYF
>-|few|TRBJ2-1|TRBV28
TGTGCCAGCAGTTCCCGTACCGGGACTGTGCAGTTCTTC
CASSSRTGTVQFF
>-|-|TRBJ1-1|TRBV7-2
TGTGCCAGCAGCTTAGCGGCATTGGAAGGAGCTTTCTTT
CASSLAALEGAFF
>-|few|TRBJ2-4|TRBV11-1
TGTGCCAACAGCCCCGAGGGCGGCTTAAGGGCCAAAAACATTCAGTACTTC
CANSPEGGLRAKNIQYF
>TRBD2|-|TRBJ2-3|TRBV20-1
TGCAGTGCTGAGGGACTAGCGGGCAGCACAGATACGCAGTATTTT
CSAEGLAGSTDTQYF
>-|few|TRBJ2-4|TRBV6-5
TGTGCCAGCAGTTACGGGAGCGAAAAAAACATTCAGTACTTC
CASSYGSEKNIQYF
>-|few|TRBJ1-1|TRBV5-6
TGTGCCAGCACCTACATGACGGCGAACACTGAAGCTTTCTTT
CASTYMTANTEAFF
>-|-|TRBJ2-1|TRBV20-1
TGCAGTGCTATGGGACACACCTACAATGAGCAGTTCTTC
CSAMGHTYNEQFF
>-|-|TRBJ2-1|TRBV28
TGTGCCAGCAGTCGAGCCGGGACGGCCTCGAGGGAGCAGTTCTTC
CASSRAGTASREQFF
>TRBD1|-|TRBJ1-2|TRBV28
TGTGCCAGCAGTTTGTTCAGAACAGGGGGCGTTGGCTACACCTTC
CASSLFRTGGVGYTF
>-|few|TRBJ2-1|TRBV19
TGTGCCAGTACCAAACCCGGACAAAATTCCTACAATGAGCAGTTCTTC
CASTKPGQNSYNEQFF
>-|-|TRBJ1-2|TRBV3-1
TGTGCCAGCAGCCAAGATTCGGCACGGACCTATGGCTACACCTTC
CASSQDSARTYGYTF
>-|many|TRBJ2-7|TRBV3-1
TGTGCCAGCAGCCAAGATAGTTACTACGAGCAGTACTTC
CASSQDSYYEQYF
>-|-|TRBJ2-2|TRBV4-1
TGCGCCAGCAGGCCGGAGGGGGGGCTGACCGGGGAGCTGTTTTTT
CASRPEGGLTGELFF
>TRBD1|-|TRBJ2-7|TRBV5-1
TGCGCCAGCAGCTATAGACAGGGGGACGAGCAGTACTTC
CASSYRQGDEQYF
>TRBD1|few|TRBJ1-2|TRBV3-1
TGTGCCAGCAGCCCCGGGACAGGAATCTACTATGGCTACACCTTC
CASSPGTGIYYGYTF
>TRBD1|-|TRBJ1-3|TRBV18
TGTGCCAGCTCACCTACAGGGGGCGGCTCTGGAAACACCATATATTTT
CASSPTGGGSGNTIYF
>TRBD1|few|TRBJ1-1|TRBV15
TGTGCCACCAGCAGGGACAGGGATCCGGGCACTGAAGCTTTCTTT
CATSRDRDPGTEAFF
>TRBD2|few|TRBJ2-4|TRBV3-1
TGTGCCAGCAGCCCGGGGGGTCTTATAGCCAAAAACATTCAGTACTTC
CASSPGGLIAKNIQYF
>-|few|TRBJ2-3|TRBV20-1
TGCAGTGCTAGAGAATCCGCGGGACACCGCACAGATACGCAGTATTTT
CSARESAGHRTDTQYF
>TRBD2|many|TRBJ2-2|TRBV27
TGTGCCAGCAGGGGAGGGGGACTAGCTTTCACCGGGGAGCTGTTTTTT
CASRGGGLAFTGELFF